This TCR beta chain is from a study of human T cells and chemical hapten exposure. J lost 2 bases, V lost 2 bases, and 9 bases had no gene match. CDR3 size: 18 residues. The germline CDR1 and CDR2 sequences are SGDLS and YYNGEE. TCRdb reprocessed the RACE reads with MiXCR, giving one entry per CDR3 protein. There are 130,000 or so distinct CDR3 sequences in the sample; about 9% occur only once, and 1.5% to 2% lies in the top ten. Time point indicated: healthy volunteer bleed at 2 weeks. Extraction of total RNA was performed on unfractionated whole blood. The sequence was collected from a male donor in good health. Some clones in this sample may be carry-over from other donors' samples. The chain couples TRBV9 to TRBJ2-6; 8 bases agree with TRBD1. Sequences were obtained from whole blood. CDR3 DNA: TGTGCCAGCAGCGTCGGGACAGGAGCTCTCCCTGGGGCCAACGTCCTGACTTTC. The encoded protein is CASSVGTGALPGANVLTF. Full variable domain (outside the CDR3, taken from reference TRBV9 and TRBJ2-6): DSGVTQTPKHLITATGQRVTLRCSPRSGDLSVYWYQQSLDQGLQFLIQYYNGEERAKGNILERFSAQQFPDLHSELNLSSLELGDSALYFCASSVGTGALPGANVLTFGAGSRLTVL.